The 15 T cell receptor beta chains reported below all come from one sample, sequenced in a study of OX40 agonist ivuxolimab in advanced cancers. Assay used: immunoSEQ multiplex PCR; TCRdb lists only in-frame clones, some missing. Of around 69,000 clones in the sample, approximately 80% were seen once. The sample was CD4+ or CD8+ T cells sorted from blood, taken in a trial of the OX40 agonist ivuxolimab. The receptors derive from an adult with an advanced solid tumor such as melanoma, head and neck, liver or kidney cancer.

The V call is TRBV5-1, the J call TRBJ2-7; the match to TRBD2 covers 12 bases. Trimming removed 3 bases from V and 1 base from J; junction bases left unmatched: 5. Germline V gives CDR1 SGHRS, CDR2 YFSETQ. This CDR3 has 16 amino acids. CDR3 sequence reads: CASSSRTSGTSYEQYF. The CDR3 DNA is TGCGCCAGCAGCTCCCGGACTAGCGGGACGTCCTACGAGCAGTACTTC.

CDR3 region: CASSEGTSNEQFF. CDR3 nucleotides: TGTGCCAGCAGCGAGGGAACAAGCAATGAGCAGTTCTTC. This rearrangement joins TRBV9 to TRBJ2-1; D is undetermined. Germline CDR1 and CDR2: SGDLS and YYNGEE. This CDR3 has 13 residues. The V end lost 3 bases, the J end lost 6 bases, and 10 bases lay between the germline ends.

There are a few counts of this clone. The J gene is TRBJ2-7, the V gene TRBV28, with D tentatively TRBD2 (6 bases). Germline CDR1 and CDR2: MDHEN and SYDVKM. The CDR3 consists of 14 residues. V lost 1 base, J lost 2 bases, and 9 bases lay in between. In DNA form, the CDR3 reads TGTGCCAGCAGTTTATCGGCGGGGACCTACGAGCAGTACTTC. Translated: CASSLSAGTYEQYF.

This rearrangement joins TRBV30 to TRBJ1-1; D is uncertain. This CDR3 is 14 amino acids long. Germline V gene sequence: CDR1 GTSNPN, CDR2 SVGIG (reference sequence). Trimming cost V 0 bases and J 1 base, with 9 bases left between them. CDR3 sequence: CAWSVVGGNTEAFF. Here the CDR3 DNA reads TGTGCCTGGAGTGTAGTAGGAGGGAACACTGAAGCTTTCTTT.

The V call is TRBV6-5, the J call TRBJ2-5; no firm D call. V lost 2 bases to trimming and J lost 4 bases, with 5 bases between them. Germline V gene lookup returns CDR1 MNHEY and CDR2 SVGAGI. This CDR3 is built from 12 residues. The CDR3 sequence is CASSYGAETQYF. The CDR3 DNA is TGTGCCAGCAGTTACGGTGCAGAGACCCAGTACTTC.

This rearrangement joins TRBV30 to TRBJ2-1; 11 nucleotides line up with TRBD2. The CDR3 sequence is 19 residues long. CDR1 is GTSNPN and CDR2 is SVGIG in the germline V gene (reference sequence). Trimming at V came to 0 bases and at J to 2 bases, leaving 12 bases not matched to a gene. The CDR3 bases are TGTGCCTGGAGTGTGTTGGAGACTAGCGGGACCTGGGCCTACAATGAGCAGTTCTTC. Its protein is CAWSVLETSGTWAYNEQFF.

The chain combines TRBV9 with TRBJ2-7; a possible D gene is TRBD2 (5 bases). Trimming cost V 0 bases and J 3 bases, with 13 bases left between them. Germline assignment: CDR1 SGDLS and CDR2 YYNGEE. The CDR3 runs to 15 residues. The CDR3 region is CASSVGRGLNYEQYF. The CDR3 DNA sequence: TGTGCCAGCAGCGTAGGGCGCGGGCTCAACTACGAGCAGTACTTC.

The CDR3 is CASSKGDRDRGRTDTQYF. CDR3 coding DNA: TGTGCCAGCAGCAAAGGGGACCGGGACAGGGGTCGAACAGATACGCAGTATTTT. This chain uses TRBV21-1 with TRBJ2-3; the table names TRBD1, a call not compared with the DNA. TRBV21-1 is a pseudogene segment. The CDR3 sequence is 18 residues long.

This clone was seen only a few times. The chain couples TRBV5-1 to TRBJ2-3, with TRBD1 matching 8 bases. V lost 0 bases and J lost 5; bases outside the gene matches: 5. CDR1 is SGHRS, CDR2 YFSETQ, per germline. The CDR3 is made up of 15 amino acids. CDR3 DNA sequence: TGCGCCAGCAGCTTGGGACAGGGGACGGGAGATACGCAGTATTTT. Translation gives CASSLGQGTGDTQYF.

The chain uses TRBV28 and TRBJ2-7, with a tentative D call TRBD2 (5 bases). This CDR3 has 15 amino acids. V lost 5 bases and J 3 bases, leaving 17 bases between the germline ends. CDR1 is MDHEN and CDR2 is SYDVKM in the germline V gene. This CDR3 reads CASSLRLAGGYEQYF. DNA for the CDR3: TGTGCCAGCAGTCTAAGGTTGGCTGGAGGCTACGAGCAGTACTTC.

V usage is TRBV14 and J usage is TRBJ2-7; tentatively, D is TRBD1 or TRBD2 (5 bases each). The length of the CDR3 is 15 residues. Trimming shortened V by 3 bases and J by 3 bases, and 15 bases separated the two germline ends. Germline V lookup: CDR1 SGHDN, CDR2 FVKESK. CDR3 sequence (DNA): TGTGCCAGCAGCCAGGGACCCATACATCTCTACGAGCAGTACTTC. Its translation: CASSQGPIHLYEQYF.

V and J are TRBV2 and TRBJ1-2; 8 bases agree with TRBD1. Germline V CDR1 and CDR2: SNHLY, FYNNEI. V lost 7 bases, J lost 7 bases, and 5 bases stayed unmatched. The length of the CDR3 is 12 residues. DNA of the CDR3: TGTGCCAGCAACGGACAGGGACTTGGCTACACCTTC. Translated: CASNGQGLGYTF.

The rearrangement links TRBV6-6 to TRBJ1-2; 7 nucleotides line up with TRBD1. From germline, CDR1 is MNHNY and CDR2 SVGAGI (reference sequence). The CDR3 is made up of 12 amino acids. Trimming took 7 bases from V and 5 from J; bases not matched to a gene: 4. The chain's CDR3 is CASKAGGYGYTF. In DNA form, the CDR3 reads TGTGCCAGCAAGGCAGGGGGATATGGCTACACCTTC.

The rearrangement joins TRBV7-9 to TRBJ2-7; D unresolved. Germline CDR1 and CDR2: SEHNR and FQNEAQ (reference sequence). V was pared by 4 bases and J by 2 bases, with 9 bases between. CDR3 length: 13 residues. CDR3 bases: TGTGCCAGCAGCTCGCGATATACCTACGAGCAGTACTTC. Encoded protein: CASSSRYTYEQYF.

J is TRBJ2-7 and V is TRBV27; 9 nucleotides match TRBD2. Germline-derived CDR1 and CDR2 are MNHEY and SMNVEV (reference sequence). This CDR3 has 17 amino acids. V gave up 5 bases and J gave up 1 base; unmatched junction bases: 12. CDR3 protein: CASSRGVSSGESYEQYF. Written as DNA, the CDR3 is TGTGCCAGCAGTCGAGGGGTATCTAGCGGGGAATCCTACGAGCAGTACTTC.